This T cell receptor (beta chain) was obtained from a study of T cell responses to AZD1222 COVID-19 vaccine (dated by TCRdb to the early 2020s). For context, the study as a whole: TCR sequencing was performed for 230 to 250 trial participants, of whom 207 were given two doses of AZD1222 and some 26 were given two doses of MenACWY control vaccine. Enrollment into the trials was organized by age into subgroups of 18-55, 56-69 and 70-plus years, and those subgroups contained roughly 160, 29 and 62 TCR-sequenced participants, respectively.

The CDR3 regions of human TCRbeta chains were subjected to immunosequencing. The original methods were these. TCRs in the repertoires were compared against a reference library of SARS-CoV-2-specific TCRs that had been generated with the MIRA antigen-specificity platform. Breadth was defined as the fraction of unique TCRs that were SARS-CoV-2-associated. Depth was defined as the fraction of total T cells that were SARS-CoV-2-associated. Using the MIRA data, every spike-specific TCR was mapped to the spike region that the TCR reacted to and assigned to either a CD4 or a CD8 class. Log10-transformed breadth and depth values were compared by one-way ANOVA with Sidak's multiple comparisons tests. TCRdb took this table from immuneACCESS and kept in-frame rearrangements with V and J called. Such tables lack part of the clones; where checked against another copy, unresolved V genes explain under half of the gap, and the rest is unexplained. From that table come the V and J calls and clone size; the DNA was used to work out D and trimming. The sample data list about 88,000 clones, and around 90% of these were observed just once. The ten largest clones represent roughly 4.9% of the sample.

Counted from cysteine to phenylalanine, this CDR3 has 14 amino acids. The retained sequence is limited to the CDR3, 42 bases, with the frame set at the first base. CDR1 and CDR2 are read off the germline V gene as LGHNT and FRNRAP. V loses 5 bases, J loses 7 bases, and the germline ends lie 12 bases apart. With regard to this clone: The specificity of this receptor is unknown. Base-call qualities are not available, and no considerably larger clone is one nucleotide away.

What the research found in general, with its limitations: Reportedly, close to half of the unique spike-specific TCRs recognized epitopes lying outside the regions that are mutated in the B.1.351 and B.1.1.7 variants. After two AZD1222 doses, spike-specific TCR breadth and depth were significantly higher than at day 0 and than in MenACWY recipients. The 56-69-year group was small, and its depth increase did not reach significance, likely because of low power. Most participants were white British and females outnumbered males, and the authors suggested that clonal diversity may have been underestimated. Only a handful of AZD1222 recipients were SARS-CoV-2 seropositive at baseline, limiting conclusions about previously exposed vaccinees. The vaccine-associated CD4 TCRs covered the entire spike protein, and the dominant responses fell in regions 160-218 and 743-854. Because no samples from the day 14 peak response were available, repertoires could be characterized only after the peak T cell response.

What the time point label conveys for this sample: about 28 days (+/-7) after the second vaccine dose. AZD1222 recipients whose second dose came at about 4 weeks and those whose second dose came at about 12 weeks were combined into one group, since spike-specific TCR depth and breadth did not differ between the two schedules. Vaccinee samples came from UK trials COV001 and COV002, including a single-blind randomized controlled phase 2/3 trial of AZD1222 (ChAdOx1 nCoV-19) in healthy adults. Trial participant PBMC samples were collected at day 0 and day 28 after the second dose for TCRbeta chain sequencing.

The rearranged chain carries TRBV12-5 and TRBJ1-6; a tentative D match to TRBD1 spans 6 bases. Sequencing used peripheral blood, obtained 28 days after the second AZD1222 dose. The receptor comes from an adult who received the AZD1222 COVID-19 vaccine. For the CDR3, the sequence is CASGTGQRNSPLHF. The DNA sequence is as follows: TGTGCTAGTGGTACAGGACAGCGCAATTCACCCCTCCACTTT.